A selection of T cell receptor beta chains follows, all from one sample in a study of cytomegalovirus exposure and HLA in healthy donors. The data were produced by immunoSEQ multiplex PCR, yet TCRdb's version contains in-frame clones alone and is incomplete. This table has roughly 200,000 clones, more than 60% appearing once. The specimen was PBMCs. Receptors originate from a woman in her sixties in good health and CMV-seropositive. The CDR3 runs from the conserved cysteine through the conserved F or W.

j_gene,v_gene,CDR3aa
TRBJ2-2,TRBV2,CASSAYRTSAGELFF
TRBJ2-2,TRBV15,CATSRAGRGRTGELFF
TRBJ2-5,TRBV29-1,CSVVVSAGAETQYF
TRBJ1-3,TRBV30,CAWTAGHSGNTIYF
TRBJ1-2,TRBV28,CASSETGGSGYTF
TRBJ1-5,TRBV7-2,CASRPSGQPQHF
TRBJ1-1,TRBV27,CASTSDRGVPEAFF
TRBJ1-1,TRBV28,CASNLNRGAMNTEALF
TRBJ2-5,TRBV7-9,CASSNIQEETQYF
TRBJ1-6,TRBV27,CASSPLDRNSPLHF
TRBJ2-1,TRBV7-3,CASSLRGGSYNEQFF
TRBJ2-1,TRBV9,CASSVGGGTQNEQFF
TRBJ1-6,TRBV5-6,CASSPGQGAGSPLHF
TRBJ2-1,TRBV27,CASSLGGGRSYNEQFF
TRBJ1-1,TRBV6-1,CASSRGSMSTEAFF
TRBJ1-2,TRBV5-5,CASSLGQGHYYGYTF
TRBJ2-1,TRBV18,CASSPNRGLYNEQFF
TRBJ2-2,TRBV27,CASSLMASVPGELFF
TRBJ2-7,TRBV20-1,CSATGGNEQYF
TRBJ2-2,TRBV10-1,CASSDWDSTGELFF
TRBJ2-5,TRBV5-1,CASSPGVQETQYF
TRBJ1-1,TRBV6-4,CASRPGEQNTEAFF
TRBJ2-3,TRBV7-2,CASSPGGTDTQYF
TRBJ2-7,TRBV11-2,CASSLAGDTHSVYEQYF
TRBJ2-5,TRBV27,CASSPSTGEETQYF
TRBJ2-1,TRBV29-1,CSVDSTYNEQFF
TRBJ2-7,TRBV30,CAWSPGLVSEQYF
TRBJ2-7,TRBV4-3,CASSQAPGYEQYF
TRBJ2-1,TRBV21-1,CASRKKAGLAEPYNEQFF
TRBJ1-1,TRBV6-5,CASSYSQGLMNTEAFF
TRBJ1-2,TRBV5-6,CASSTVYGYTF
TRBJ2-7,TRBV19,CASKGQRHYEQYF
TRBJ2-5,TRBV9,CASSAGSRQETQYF
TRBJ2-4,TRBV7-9,CASSFSRDSVAKNIQYF
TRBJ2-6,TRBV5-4,CASSPWDTLSGANVLTF
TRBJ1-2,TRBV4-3,CASSFHRFTNYGYTF
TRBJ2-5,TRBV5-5,CASSLDAGGYQETQYF
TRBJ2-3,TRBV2,CASAAGGSTDTQYF
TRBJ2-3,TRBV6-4,CASSDGGGRSLTDTQYF
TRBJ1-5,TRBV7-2,CASSLTTGWVQPQHF
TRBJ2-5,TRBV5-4,CASSWTSQETQYF
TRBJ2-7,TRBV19,CASSIDHLAGSYEQYF
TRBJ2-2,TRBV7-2,CASSLGGGRYAGELFF